The entry below gives a single T cell receptor (beta chain) sequence along with its context. Its antigen is not identified. Generated by immunoSEQ multiplex PCR, the TCRdb table keeps only in-frame clones and is missing some. The data contain under 95,000 clones, approximately 88% of them seen just once; the ten biggest clones take up around 2.9%. Blood sampling was done at baseline, cycle 4 day 1, and cycle 7 day 1. The sample comes from a study of OX40 agonist ivuxolimab in advanced cancers. In the study overall: The patients' treatment was ivuxolimab, an agonistic anti-OX40 (CD134) antibody. Prior therapy, whether anti-PD-1, anti-PD-L1 or anti-CTLA-4, was allowed, and less than 45% had some. Whole-study findings and limits: Clonal expansion by week 6 occurred in CD4+ and CD8+ blood T cells (at 0.1 to 3.0 mg/kg).

Germline CDR1 reads LNHDA; CDR2 reads SQIVND (reference sequence). The CDR3 totals 16 residues. The V and J ends lost 3 bases and 4 bases respectively, with 18 bases between them. This receptor was obtained from an adult with an advanced solid tumor such as melanoma, head and neck, liver or kidney cancer. The specimen comprised CD4+ or CD8+ T cells sorted from blood, sampled in a trial of the OX40 agonist ivuxolimab. V usage is TRBV19 and J usage is TRBJ1-2; no clear D gene. The CDR3 bases are TGTGCCAGTAGTATTTACCTCCGGGCCGGGCGCTATGGCTACACCTTC. This sequence encodes CASSIYLRAGRYGYTF.